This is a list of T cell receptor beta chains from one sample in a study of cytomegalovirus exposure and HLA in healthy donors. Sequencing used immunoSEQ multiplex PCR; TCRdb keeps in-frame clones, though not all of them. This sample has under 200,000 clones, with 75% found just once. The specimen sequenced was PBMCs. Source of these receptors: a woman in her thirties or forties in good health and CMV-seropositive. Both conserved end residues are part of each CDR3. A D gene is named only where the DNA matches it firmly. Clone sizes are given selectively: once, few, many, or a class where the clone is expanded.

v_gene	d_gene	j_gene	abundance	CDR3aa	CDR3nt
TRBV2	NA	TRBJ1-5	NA	CASSYPTGNQPQHF	TGTGCCAGCAGTTACCCCACAGGGAATCAGCCCCAGCATTTT
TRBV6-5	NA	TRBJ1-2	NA	CASSMDSLNYGYTF	TGTGCCAGCAGTATGGACAGCCTTAACTATGGCTACACCTTC
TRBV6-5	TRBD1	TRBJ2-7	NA	CASSTTGGSYEQYF	TGTGCCAGCAGTACGACAGGGGGCTCCTACGAGCAGTACTTC
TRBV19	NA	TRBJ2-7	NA	CASSIDLRDYEQYF	TGTGCCAGTAGTATAGATCTCCGGGACTACGAGCAGTACTTC
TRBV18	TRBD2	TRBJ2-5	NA	CASSPRASGELRQYF	TGTGCCAGCTCACCACGGGCTAGCGGGGAGCTTAGGCAGTACTTC
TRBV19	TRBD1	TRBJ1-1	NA	CASNRLGGSVNTEAFF	TGTGCCAGTAATAGGTTAGGGGGCTCTGTGAACACTGAAGCTTTCTTT
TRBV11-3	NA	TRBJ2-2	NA	CASSGLRAGELFF	TGTGCCAGCTCAGGGTTGAGAGCCGGGGAGCTGTTTTTT
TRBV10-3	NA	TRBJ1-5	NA	CAISETGNQPQHF	TGTGCCATCAGTGAGACAGGGAATCAGCCCCAGCATTTT
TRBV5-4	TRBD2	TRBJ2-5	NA	CASSVIAGGQETQYF	TGTGCCAGCAGCGTTATAGCGGGAGGGCAAGAGACCCAGTACTTC
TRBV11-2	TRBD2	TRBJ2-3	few	CASSPKSGASTDTQYF	TGTGCCAGCAGCCCGAAGAGCGGGGCTAGCACAGATACGCAGTATTTT
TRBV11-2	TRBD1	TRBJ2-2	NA	CASSFRRTGRIGELFF	TGTGCCAGCAGCTTTAGAAGGACAGGGCGGATCGGGGAGCTGTTTTTT
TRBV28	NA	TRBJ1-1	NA	CASIRGGDTEAFF	TGTGCCAGTATCCGGGGGGGGGATACTGAAGCTTTCTTT
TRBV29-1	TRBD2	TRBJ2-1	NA	CSARTSGSFNEQFF	TGCAGCGCCCGGACTAGCGGGAGTTTCAATGAGCAGTTCTTC
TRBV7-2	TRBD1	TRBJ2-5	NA	CASRLQGAVETQYF	TGTGCCAGCAGGTTACAGGGGGCAGTAGAGACCCAGTACTTC
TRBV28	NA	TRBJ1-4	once	CASSSIQGGKLFF	TGTGCCAGCAGTTCCATACAGGGTGGAAAACTGTTTTTT
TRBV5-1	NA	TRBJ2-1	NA	CASSLAVEGEQFF	TGCGCCAGCAGCTTGGCCGTAGAGGGTGAGCAGTTCTTC
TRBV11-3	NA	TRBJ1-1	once	CASSPRGDIPNTEAFF	TGTGCCAGCAGCCCCCGAGGGGACATCCCGAACACTGAAGCTTTCTTT
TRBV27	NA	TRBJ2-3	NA	CASSLPGQNTDTQYF	TGTGCCAGCAGTTTACCAGGACAGAACACAGATACGCAGTATTTT
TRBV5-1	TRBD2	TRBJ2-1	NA	CASSLASGSINNEQFF	TGCGCCAGCAGCTTGGCTAGCGGGAGTATCAACAATGAGCAGTTCTTC
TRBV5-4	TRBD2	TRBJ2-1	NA	CASSSGGGGYNEQFF	TGTGCCAGCAGCTCCGGTGGGGGGGGCTACAATGAGCAGTTCTTC
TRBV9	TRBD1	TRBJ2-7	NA	CASSVGGQAGNYEQYF	TGTGCCAGCAGCGTAGGTGGACAGGCGGGCAATTACGAGCAGTACTTC
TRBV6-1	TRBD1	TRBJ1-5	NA	CASNTDRGINQPQHF	TGTGCCAGCAATACGGACAGGGGAATAAATCAGCCCCAGCATTTT
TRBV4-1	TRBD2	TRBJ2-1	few	CASSQDPSGSASYNEQFF	TGCGCCAGCAGCCAAGATCCCAGCGGGAGTGCATCCTACAATGAGCAGTTCTTC
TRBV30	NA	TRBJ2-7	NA	CAWSVLLGDEQYF	TGTGCCTGGAGTGTACTGTTAGGGGACGAGCAGTACTTC
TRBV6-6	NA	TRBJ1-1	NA	CASKAGVTNTEAFF	TGTGCCAGCAAAGCAGGCGTGACGAACACTGAAGCTTTCTTT
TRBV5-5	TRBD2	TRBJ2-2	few	CASSLLIAGANTGELFF	TGTGCCAGCAGCTTGTTGATAGCGGGGGCGAACACCGGGGAGCTGTTTTTT
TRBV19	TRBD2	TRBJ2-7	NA	CASQGGNSYEQYF	TGTGCCTCCCAGGGAGGGAACTCCTACGAGCAGTACTTC
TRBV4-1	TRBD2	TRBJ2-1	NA	CASSQDRGTSGSYEQFF	TGCGCCAGCAGCCAAGATCGGGGGACTAGCGGGAGCTATGAGCAGTTCTTC
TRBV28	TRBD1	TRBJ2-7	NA	CASSVTGYEQYF	TGTGCCAGCAGTGTGACAGGGTACGAGCAGTACTTC
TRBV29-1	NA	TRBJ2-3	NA	CSARGDPRDTQYF	TGCAGCGCCAGGGGGGATCCCCGGGATACGCAGTATTTT
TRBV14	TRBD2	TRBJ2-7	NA	CASSQFLGLAGTHEQYF	TGTGCCAGCAGCCAATTTCTGGGTCTAGCGGGAACCCACGAGCAGTACTTC
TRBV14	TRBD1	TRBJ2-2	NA	CASSQDRGTGVSGELFF	TGTGCCAGCAGCCAAGATCGCGGGACAGGGGTGTCCGGGGAGCTGTTTTTT
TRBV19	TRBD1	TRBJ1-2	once	CASISGQGRSNYGYTF	TGTGCCAGTATCTCAGGACAGGGGCGTTCAAACTATGGCTACACCTTC
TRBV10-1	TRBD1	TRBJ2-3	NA	CASGTGEATDTQYF	TGCGCCAGCGGGACAGGGGAAGCCACAGATACGCAGTATTTT
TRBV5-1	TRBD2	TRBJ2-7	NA	CASSRLAVTYEQYF	TGCGCCAGCTCTAGACTAGCGGTTACCTACGAGCAGTACTTC
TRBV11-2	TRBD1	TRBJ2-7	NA	CASSGGQGAREHF	TGTGCCAGCAGCGGGGGACAGGGAGCCCGGGAGCACTTC
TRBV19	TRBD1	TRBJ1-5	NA	CASAKTGGEPTFNQPQHF	TGTGCCAGCGCAAAGACAGGGGGGGAACCGACCTTCAATCAGCCCCAGCATTTT
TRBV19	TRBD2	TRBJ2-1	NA	CASTRTSRYNEQFF	TGTGCCAGTACCCGGACTAGTCGATACAATGAGCAGTTCTTC
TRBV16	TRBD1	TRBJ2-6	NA	CASSPMTGVNVLTF	TGTGCCAGCAGCCCGATGACAGGGGTCAACGTCCTGACTTTC
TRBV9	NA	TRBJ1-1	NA	CASSVVGQSNTEAFF	TGTGCCAGCAGCGTAGTCGGACAGAGCAACACTGAAGCTTTCTTT
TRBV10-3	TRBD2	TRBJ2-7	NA	CAISGTSGEQYF	TGTGCCATCAGTGGGACTAGCGGCGAGCAGTACTTC
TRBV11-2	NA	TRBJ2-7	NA	CASSLLSGSYEQYF	TGTGCCAGCAGCTTACTCAGCGGCTCCTACGAGCAGTACTTC
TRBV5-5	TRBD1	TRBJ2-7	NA	CASSRTGGSYEQYF	TGTGCCAGCAGCCGGACAGGGGGTTCCTACGAGCAGTACTTC
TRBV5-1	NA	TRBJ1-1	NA	CASSLSPGMNTEAFF	TGCGCCAGCAGCTTGTCCCCAGGGATGAACACTGAAGCTTTCTTT
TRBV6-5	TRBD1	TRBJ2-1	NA	CASNRGDSPNEQFF	TGTGCCAGCAACAGGGGGGACAGCCCCAATGAGCAGTTCTTC
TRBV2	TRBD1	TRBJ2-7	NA	CASTLDRGGVYEQYF	TGTGCCAGCACTCTTGACAGGGGGGGGGTCTACGAGCAGTACTTC
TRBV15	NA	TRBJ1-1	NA	CATSRDPGGNTEAFF	TGTGCCACCAGCAGAGATCCCGGCGGGAACACTGAAGCTTTCTTT
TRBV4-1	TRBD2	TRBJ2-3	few	CASSQEGIASGKNTQYF	TGCGCCAGCAGCCAAGAAGGGATCGCTAGCGGGAAAAATACGCAGTATTTT
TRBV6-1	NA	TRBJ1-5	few	CASSEGLTGRGNQPQHF	TGTGCCAGCAGTGAAGGTTTAACAGGGAGGGGCAATCAGCCCCAGCATTTT